This paragraph reports one TCR beta chain. The data were taken from a study of blood T cell repertoires in COVID-19. Whole-study context: The study drew acute and convalescent COVID-19 samples from the United States, Italy and Spain. T cells, B-cell-depleted T cells, or PBMCs supplied cDNA or gDNA.

The authors' processing: Reference gene primer amplification yielded estimated nucleated cell counts. Sequencing was performed with immunoSEQ multiplex PCR; in TCRdb, only in-frame clones are kept and a portion is missing. The V and J calls and clone size come from that table; D and trimming were worked out from the DNA. Of some 120,000 clones in the sample, just under 90% were seen once. The CDR3 runs 17 residues. V lost 0 bases and J lost 8; bases outside the gene matches: 11. Germline assignment: CDR1 SGHNT and CDR2 YENEEA. The sample taken for sequencing was peripheral blood. This chain uses TRBV11-3 with TRBJ1-2; TRBD1 agrees at 11 bases. This TCR was recovered from a woman aged 45-60 years with acute or convalescent COVID-19. As DNA, the CDR3 is TGTGCCAGCAGCTTAGATCCCAGGACAGGGGGCTGTTGGGGCTACACCTTC. Translating gives CASSLDPRTGGCWGYTF.